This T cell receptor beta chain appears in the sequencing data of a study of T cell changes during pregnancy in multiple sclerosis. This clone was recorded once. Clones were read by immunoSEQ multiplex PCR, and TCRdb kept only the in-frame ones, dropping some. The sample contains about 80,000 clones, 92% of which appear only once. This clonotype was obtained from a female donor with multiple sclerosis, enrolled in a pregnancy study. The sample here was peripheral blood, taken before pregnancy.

CDR3 sequence reads: CASSYSNRFPNYGYTF. The CDR3 DNA is TGTGCCAGCAGTTACTCTAACAGGTTTCCTAACTATGGCTACACCTTC. The chain uses TRBV6-5 and TRBJ1-2, with D tentatively TRBD1 (5 bases). The V end lost 0 bases, the J end lost 0 bases, and 11 bases lay between the germline ends. The CDR3 has 16 residues. CDR1 is MNHEY and CDR2 is SVGAGI in the germline V gene.